These T cell receptor beta chains were read from a single sample in a study of blood T cells in healthy people across ages. TCRdb itself ran the 5' RACE reads through MiXCR, one entry per CDR3 protein. This table holds about 600,000 distinct CDR3 sequences, around 48% found once. Sequenced sample: blood. Source of these receptors: a man older than 75 in good health. The CDR3 runs from the conserved cysteine through the conserved F or W. D genes are given only for firm matches. Size values are once, few and many counts, or a class for expanded clones, and some rows have none.

>NA|once|TRBJ2-3|TRBV27
TGTGCCAGCAGAACTCCCGGGGCCACAGATACGCAGTATTTT
CASRTPGATDTQYF
>NA|NA|TRBJ1-2|TRBV3-1
TGTGCCAGCAGCCTCCAGGGGTTTGGGAGGCATGGCTACACCTTC
CASSLQGFGRHGYTF
>TRBD1|NA|TRBJ2-1|TRBV9
TGTGCCAGCAGCGTACGCCCTCCGGGACAGGGGTCCAATGAGCAGTTCTTC
CASSVRPPGQGSNEQFF
>TRBD1|few|TRBJ1-4|TRBV7-2
TGTGCCAGCAGCTCCGGAGTAAGACAGGGCAATGAAAAACTGTTTTTT
CASSSGVRQGNEKLFF
>TRBD1|few|TRBJ2-5|TRBV20-1
TGCAGTGCTAGACCGGGTTGGGGACAGGGAGGTAACCAAGAGACCCAGTACTTC
CSARPGWGQGGNQETQYF
>NA|NA|TRBJ1-2|TRBV29-1
TGCAGCGTTGAAAAACAGGGAAACTATGGCTACACCTTC
CSVEKQGNYGYTF
>TRBD1|NA|TRBJ1-2|TRBV12-3/TRBV12-4
TGTGCCAGCACCAGACAGGGGGCGAACTATGGCTACACCTTC
CASTRQGANYGYTF
>TRBD1|few|TRBJ1-2|TRBV9
TGTGCCAGCAGCGAACAGGGGATAGCCGGCTATGGCTACACCTTC
CASSEQGIAGYGYTF
>TRBD1|few|TRBJ2-7|TRBV28
TGTGCCAGCAGTTTCCGATCAGACAGGGGCACCTACGAGCAGTACTTC
CASSFRSDRGTYEQYF
>NA|NA|TRBJ2-6|TRBV5-1
TGCGCCAGCAGGGTGACACCGCACTACTCCTCTGGGGCCAACGTCCTGACTTTC
CASRVTPHYSSGANVLTF
>TRBD1|many|TRBJ2-7|TRBV7-9
TGTGCCAGCAGACCCCGGCGACAGGGGGCCGACGAGCAGTACTTC
CASRPRRQGADEQYF
>NA|NA|TRBJ2-3|TRBV7-2
TGTGCCAGCAGCTCATACCACAGCACAGATACGCAGTATTTT
CASSSYHSTDTQYF
>NA|few|TRBJ2-3|TRBV7-2
TGTGCCAGCAGCCGCCTCCCCGAGGGCCCTAGCACAGATACGCAGTATTTT
CASSRLPEGPSTDTQYF